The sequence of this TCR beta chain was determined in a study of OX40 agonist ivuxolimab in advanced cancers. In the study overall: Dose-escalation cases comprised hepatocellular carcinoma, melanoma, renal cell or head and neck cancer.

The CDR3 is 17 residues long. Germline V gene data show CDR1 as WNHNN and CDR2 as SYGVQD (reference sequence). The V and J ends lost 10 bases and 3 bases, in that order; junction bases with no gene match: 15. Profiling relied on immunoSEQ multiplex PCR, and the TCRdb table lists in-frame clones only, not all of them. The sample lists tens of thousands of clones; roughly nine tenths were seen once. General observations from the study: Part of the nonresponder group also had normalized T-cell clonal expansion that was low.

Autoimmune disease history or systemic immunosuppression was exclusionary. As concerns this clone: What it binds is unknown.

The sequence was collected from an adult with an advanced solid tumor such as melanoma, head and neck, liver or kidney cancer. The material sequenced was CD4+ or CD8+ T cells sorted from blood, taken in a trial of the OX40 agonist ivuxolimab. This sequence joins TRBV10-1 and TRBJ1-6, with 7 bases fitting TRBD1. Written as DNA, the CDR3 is TGCGCCACCATAGGAGGCCCAGGGGGTAACTATAATTCACCCCTCCACTTT. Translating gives CATIGGPGGNYNSPLHF.